This T cell receptor (beta chain) was identified in a study of cytomegalovirus exposure and HLA in healthy donors. PCR amplification relied on 60 Vbeta primers (plus 13 Jbeta primers). The assay was immunoSEQ multiplex PCR, and TCRdb's table has in-frame clones only and misses some. Here the sample spans about 180,000 clones, roughly 80% being singletons. V was pared by 4 bases and J by 5 bases, with 6 bases of the junction left unmatched. The CDR3 runs to 15 residues. Germline CDR1 is SGHNT and CDR2 is YYREEE (reference sequence). The TCR originated in a man aged 60 to 69 in good health and CMV-seronegative. The sequencing sample was made of PBMCs. The chain carries TRBV5-4 and TRBJ2-1, with TRBD1 matching over 10 bases. The CDR3 spells CASSLTGGPDNEQFF. The CDR3 bases are TGTGCCAGCAGCCTGACAGGGGGCCCGGACAATGAGCAGTTCTTC.